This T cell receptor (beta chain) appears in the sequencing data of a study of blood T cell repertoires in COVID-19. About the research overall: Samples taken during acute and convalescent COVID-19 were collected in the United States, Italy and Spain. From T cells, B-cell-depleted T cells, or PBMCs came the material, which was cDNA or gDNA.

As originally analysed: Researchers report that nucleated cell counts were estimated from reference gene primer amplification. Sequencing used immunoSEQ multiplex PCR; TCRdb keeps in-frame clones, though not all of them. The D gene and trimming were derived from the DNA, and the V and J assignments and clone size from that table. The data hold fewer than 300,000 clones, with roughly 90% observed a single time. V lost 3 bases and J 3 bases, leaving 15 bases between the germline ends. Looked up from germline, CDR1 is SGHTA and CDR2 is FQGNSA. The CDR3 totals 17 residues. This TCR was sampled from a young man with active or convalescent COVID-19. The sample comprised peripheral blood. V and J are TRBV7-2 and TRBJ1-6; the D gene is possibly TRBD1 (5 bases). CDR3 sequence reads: CASSFLGPRGYNSPLHF. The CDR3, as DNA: TGTGCCAGCAGCTTTTTGGGTCCTAGGGGCTATAATTCACCCCTCCACTTT.